The clone carrying this TCR beta chain was observed a handful of times. No antigen is known for it. MiXCR, applied by TCRdb to the reads, yields one record per CDR3 protein. The sample includes nearly 650,000 distinct CDR3 sequences, 20% to 25% of them seen just once. These data are taken from a study of T cell repertoires in cytomegalovirus infection. Study-wide points: CMV-specific TCR beta clonotypes restricted by HLA-C dominated the ex vivo response. Individuals carrying CMV plus the relevant HLA were identified by cumulative frequency of public TCR beta families.

This receptor was obtained from a human donor in good health (CMV status not recorded). Some clones in this sample may be carry-over from other donors' samples. The sequenced sample consisted of CD8+ T cells from PBMCs.

CDR3 sequence: CASSSTAKFTDTQYF. In DNA, the CDR3 is TGTGCCAGCAGCTCCACGGCGAAGTTCACAGATACGCAGTATTTT. This chain uses TRBV7-9 with TRBJ2-3; D is undetermined. Per germline, CDR1 SEHNR and CDR2 FQNEAQ (reference sequence). Trimming took 4 bases from V and 2 from J, leaving 13 bases between them. This CDR3 comprises 15 residues.